This entry describes one T cell receptor (beta chain). The antigen is not known. This sample was taken from a study of beta chain features in type 1 diabetes. Central memory, naive, regulatory and stem cell-like memory CD4+ cells were sorted by CD45RO/CCR7/CD25/CD127/CD95/CD27. Study-wide results and limits: Patients and controls would be equally affected if PCR favored shorter templates. People with Type 1 diabetes carried modestly yet significantly shorter TCRB CDR3s in all four CD4+ subsets. The naive, central memory and Treg TCRB repertoires looked more alike in patients than they did in healthy donors.

Of the isolated RNA, all was reverse transcribed, and so the sequenced material was expressed TCRB transcripts. TCRdb's copy holds only in-frame clones and misses some; the assay was immunoSEQ multiplex PCR. The table has about 350,000 clones, around 20% seen once; the top ten hold around 0.04%. With 5 bases clipped from V and 4 bases from J, the junction kept 3 bases outside the gene matches. This CDR3 spans 14 amino acids. Germline loops: CDR1 SEHNR, CDR2 FQNEAQ (reference sequence). The source material was naive CD4+ T cells from blood. This clonotype was obtained from a woman under 30 in good health. The chain couples TRBV7-9 to TRBJ2-2; the match to TRBD2 covers 8 bases. CDR3 in amino acids: CASSRGGPTGELFF. DNA of the CDR3: TGTGCCAGCAGCCGGGGGGGCCCCACCGGGGAGCTGTTTTTT.